This T cell receptor (beta chain) emerged from a study of T cells after yellow fever vaccination. Germline lookup yields CDR1 LGHDT and CDR2 YNNKEL (reference sequence). V lost 0 bases to trimming and J lost 1 base; unmatched junction nucleotides: 11. The CDR3 is 19 residues long. TCRdb re-derived calls from the 5' RACE reads in MiXCR, one entry per CDR3 protein. The data contain 350,000 to 550,000 distinct CDR3 sequences, around 20% of them singletons. The chain recombines TRBV3-1 with TRBJ2-3; 9 positions agree with TRBD2. This TCR was recovered from a man in his late teens or twenties who received the YFV17D yellow fever vaccine. The sequenced sample was PBMCs, obtained before the yellow fever booster vaccination. The DNA for the CDR3 is TGTGCCAGCAGCCAAGACCCCCTTCAGACTAGCGGCCGCACAGATACGCAGTATTTT. This codes for CASSQDPLQTSGRTDTQYF.